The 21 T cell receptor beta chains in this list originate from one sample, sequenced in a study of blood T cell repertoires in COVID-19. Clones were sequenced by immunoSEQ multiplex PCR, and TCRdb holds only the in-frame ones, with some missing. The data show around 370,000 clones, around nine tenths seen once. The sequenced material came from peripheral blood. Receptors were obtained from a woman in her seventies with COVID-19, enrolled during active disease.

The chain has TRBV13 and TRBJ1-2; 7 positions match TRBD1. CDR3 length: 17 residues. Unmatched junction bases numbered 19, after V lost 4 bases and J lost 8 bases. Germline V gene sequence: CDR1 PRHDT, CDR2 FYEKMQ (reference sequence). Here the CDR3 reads CASSSLSLTGTFEGYTF. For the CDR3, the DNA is TGTGCCAGCAGCTCCCTTTCCCTGACAGGGACCTTTGAAGGCTACACCTTC.

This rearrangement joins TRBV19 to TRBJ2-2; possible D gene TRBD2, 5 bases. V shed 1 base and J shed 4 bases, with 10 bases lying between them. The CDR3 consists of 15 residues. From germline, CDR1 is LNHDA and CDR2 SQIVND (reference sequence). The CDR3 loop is CASSIAGSVTGELFF. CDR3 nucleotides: TGTGCCAGTAGTATAGCGGGTAGCGTCACCGGGGAGCTGTTTTTT. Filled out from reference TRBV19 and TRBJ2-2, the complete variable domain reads DGGITQSPKYLFRKEGQNVTLSCEQNLNHDAMYWYRQDPGQGLRLIYYSQIVNDFQKGDIAEGYSVSREKKESFPLTVTSAQKNPTAFYLCASSIAGSVTGELFFGEGSRLTVL.

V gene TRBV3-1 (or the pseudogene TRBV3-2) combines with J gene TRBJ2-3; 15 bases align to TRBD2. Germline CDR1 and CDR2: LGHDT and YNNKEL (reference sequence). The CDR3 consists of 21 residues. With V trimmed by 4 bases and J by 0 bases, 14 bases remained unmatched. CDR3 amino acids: CASSPYGLAGGPSTSTDTQYF. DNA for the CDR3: TGTGCCAGCAGCCCCTACGGACTAGCGGGGGGGCCTTCCACTAGCACAGATACGCAGTATTTT.

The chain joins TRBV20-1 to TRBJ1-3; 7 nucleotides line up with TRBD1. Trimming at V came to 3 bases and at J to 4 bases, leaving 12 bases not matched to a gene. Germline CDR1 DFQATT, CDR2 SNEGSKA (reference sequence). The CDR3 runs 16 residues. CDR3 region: CSASDSTGRAGNTIYF. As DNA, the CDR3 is TGCAGTGCTAGTGACTCGACAGGGAGAGCGGGAAACACCATATATTTT.

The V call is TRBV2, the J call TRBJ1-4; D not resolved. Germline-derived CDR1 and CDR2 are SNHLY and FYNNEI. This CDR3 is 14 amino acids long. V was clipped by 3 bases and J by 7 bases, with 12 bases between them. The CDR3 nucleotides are TGTGCCAGCAGTGACGCTCGCCGAGTTGAAAAACTGTTTTTT. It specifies CASSDARRVEKLFF.

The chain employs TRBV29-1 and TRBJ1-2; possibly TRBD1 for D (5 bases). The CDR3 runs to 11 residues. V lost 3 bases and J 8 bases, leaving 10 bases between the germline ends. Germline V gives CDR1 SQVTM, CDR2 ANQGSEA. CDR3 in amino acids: CSVDREGGYTF. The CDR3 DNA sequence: TGCAGCGTTGACAGGGAGGGGGGCTACACCTTC.

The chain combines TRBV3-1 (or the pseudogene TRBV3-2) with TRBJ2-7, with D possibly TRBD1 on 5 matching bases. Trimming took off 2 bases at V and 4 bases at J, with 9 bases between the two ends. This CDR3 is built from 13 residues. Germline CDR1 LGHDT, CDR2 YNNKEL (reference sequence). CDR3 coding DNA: TGTGCCAGCAGCCAACCAGGGCTATACGAGCAGTACTTC. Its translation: CASSQPGLYEQYF.

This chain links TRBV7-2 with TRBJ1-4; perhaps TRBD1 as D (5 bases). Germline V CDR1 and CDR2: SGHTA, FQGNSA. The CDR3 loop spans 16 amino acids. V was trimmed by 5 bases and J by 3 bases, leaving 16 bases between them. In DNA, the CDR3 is TGTGCCAGCAGCCCAGGCGGGGGGACGGCTAATGAAAAACTGTTTTTT. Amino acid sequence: CASSPGGGTANEKLFF.

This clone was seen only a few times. This CDR3 reads CSASPRISNQPQHF. The CDR3 bases are TGCAGTGCTAGTCCCAGGATAAGCAATCAGCCCCAGCATTTT. The chain uses TRBV20-1 and TRBJ1-5; D gene uncertain. The V gene lost 3 bases and the J gene lost 1 base, with 10 bases spanning the gap. There are 14 residues in the CDR3. CDR1 DFQATT and CDR2 SNEGSKA come from the germline V gene (reference sequence).

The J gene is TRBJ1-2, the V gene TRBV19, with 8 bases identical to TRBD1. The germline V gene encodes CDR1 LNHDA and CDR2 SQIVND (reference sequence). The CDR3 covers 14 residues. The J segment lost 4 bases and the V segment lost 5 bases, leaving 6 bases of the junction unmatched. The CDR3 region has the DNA TGTGCCAGTAGTTGGGACAGGACAGGCTATGGCTACACCTTC. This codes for CASSWDRTGYGYTF.

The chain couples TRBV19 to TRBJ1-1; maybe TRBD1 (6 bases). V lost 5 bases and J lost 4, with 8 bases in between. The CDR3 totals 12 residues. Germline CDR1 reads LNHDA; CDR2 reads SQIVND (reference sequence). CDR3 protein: CASSLRGTEAFF. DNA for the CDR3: TGTGCCAGTAGTCTCAGGGGCACTGAAGCTTTCTTT.

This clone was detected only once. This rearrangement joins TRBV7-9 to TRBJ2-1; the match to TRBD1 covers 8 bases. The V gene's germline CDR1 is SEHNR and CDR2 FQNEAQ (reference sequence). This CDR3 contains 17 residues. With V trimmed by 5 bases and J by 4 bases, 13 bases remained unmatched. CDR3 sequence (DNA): TGTGCCAGCAGCCAGGGGGCCGGGACAGAAGTATACAATGAGCAGTTCTTC. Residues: CASSQGAGTEVYNEQFF.

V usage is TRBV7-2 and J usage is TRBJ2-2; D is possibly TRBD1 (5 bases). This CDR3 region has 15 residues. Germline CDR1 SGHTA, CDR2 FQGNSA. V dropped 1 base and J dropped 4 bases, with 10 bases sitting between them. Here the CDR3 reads CASSLGLGVTGELFF. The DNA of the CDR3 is TGTGCCAGCAGCTTAGGTCTAGGGGTCACCGGGGAGCTGTTTTTT.

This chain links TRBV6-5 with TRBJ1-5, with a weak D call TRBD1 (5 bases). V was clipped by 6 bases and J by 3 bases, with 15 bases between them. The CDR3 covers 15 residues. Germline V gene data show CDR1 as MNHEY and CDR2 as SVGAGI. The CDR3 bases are TGTGCCAGCAGCCAGGGCCAGCTTTACAATCAGCCCCAGCATTTT. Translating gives CASSQGQLYNQPQHF.

Here the CDR3 reads CASSQGGGTGELFF. The CDR3 DNA reads TGTGCCAGCAGCCAAGGCGGGGGGACCGGGGAGCTGTTTTTT. The V and J genes are TRBV3-1 (or the pseudogene TRBV3-2) and TRBJ2-2; 8 bases agree with TRBD2. Trimming removed 1 base from V and 5 bases from J; junction bases left unmatched: 0. Per the germline V gene, CDR1 is LGHDT and CDR2 is YNNKEL (reference sequence). The CDR3 has 14 amino acids.

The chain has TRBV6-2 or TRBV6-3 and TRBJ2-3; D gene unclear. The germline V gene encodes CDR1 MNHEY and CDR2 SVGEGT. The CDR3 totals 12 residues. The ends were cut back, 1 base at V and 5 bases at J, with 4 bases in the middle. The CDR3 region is CASSYYLDTQYF. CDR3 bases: TGTGCCAGCAGTTACTATCTAGATACGCAGTATTTT.

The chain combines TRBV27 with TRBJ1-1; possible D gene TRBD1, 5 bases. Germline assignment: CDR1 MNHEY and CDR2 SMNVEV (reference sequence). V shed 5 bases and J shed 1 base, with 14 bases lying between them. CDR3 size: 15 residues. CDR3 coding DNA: TGTGCCAGCAGTGAAGAGGGGAGGAAGAACACTGAAGCTTTCTTT. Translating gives CASSEEGRKNTEAFF.

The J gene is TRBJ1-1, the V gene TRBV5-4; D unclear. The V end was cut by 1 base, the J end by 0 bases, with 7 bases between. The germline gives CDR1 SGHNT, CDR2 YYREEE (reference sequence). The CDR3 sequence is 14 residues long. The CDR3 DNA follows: TGTGCCAGCAGCTTGCCGGGAATGAACACTGAAGCTTTCTTT. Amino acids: CASSLPGMNTEAFF.

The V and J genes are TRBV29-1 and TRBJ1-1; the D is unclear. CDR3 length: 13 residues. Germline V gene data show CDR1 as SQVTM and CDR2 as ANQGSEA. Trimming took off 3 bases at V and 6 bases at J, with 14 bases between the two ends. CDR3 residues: CSVEAQVGSEAFF. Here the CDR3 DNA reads TGCAGCGTTGAGGCCCAGGTTGGGTCTGAAGCTTTCTTT.

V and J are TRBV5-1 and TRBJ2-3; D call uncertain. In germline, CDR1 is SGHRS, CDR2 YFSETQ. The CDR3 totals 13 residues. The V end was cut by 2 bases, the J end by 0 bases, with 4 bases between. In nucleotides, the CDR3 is TGCGCCAGCAGCTTAAGCAGCACAGATACGCAGTATTTT. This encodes CASSLSSTDTQYF.

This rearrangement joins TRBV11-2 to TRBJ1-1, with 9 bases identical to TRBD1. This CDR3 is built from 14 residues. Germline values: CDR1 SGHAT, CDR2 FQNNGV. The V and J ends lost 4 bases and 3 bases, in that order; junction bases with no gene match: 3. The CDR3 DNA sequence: TGTGCCAGCAGCTCCGGGACAGGGTACACTGAAGCTTTCTTT. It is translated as CASSSGTGYTEAFF.